Given below is one TCR beta chain in context. This clonotype turned up a few times. No antigen is known for it. Base quality data are lacking; no much larger clone is found one base away. The library came from RT-PCR. TCRdb lists the instrument as NextSeq 550. TCRdb redid the processing of the public reads, applying fastp at Q25 and MiXCR, and retained in-frame beta chains. One record per CDR3 amino acid sequence lists the most common genes and DNA. This sample lists roughly 880,000 distinct CDR3 sequences; more than 15% were detected once. The ten largest clones take up roughly 6.4% of the sample. This specimen comes from a study of patients and donors after allogeneic stem cell transplantation (dated by TCRdb to between 2020 and 2021). V sheds 4 bases and J sheds 6 bases, leaving 13 bases between their ends. The CDR3 goes from the cysteine to the phenylalanine over 14 residues. Here the CDR3 DNA is all that survives: 42 bases in frame from base 1.

This clonotype was obtained from a human donor who was either an allogeneic HSCT recipient or a stem cell or donor lymphocyte infusion donor (not recorded which). It is not recorded whose cells these are; they may come from a transplant donor. Sequenced: blood, either unsorted or a sorted T cell fraction (not recorded which). Recombination connected TRBV12-3 or TRBV12-4 to TRBJ2-1; the D gene is not confidently resolved. The CDR3: CASSSPARANEQFF. The DNA is as follows: TGTGCCAGCAGTTCCCCAGCCCGGGCCAATGAGCAGTTCTTC.